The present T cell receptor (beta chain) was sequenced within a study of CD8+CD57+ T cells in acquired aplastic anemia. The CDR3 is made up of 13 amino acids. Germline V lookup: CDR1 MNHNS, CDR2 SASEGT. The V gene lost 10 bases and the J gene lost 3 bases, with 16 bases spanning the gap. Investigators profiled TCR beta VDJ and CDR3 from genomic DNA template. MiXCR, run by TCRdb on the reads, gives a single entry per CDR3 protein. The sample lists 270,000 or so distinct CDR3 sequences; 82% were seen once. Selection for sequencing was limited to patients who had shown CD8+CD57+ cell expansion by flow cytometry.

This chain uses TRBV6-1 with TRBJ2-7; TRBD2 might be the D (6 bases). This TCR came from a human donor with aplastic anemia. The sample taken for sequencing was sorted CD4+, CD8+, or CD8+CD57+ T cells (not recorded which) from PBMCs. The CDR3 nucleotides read TGTGCCAACTTACCTAGGGAGGACTACGAGCAGTACTTC. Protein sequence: CANLPREDYEQYF.